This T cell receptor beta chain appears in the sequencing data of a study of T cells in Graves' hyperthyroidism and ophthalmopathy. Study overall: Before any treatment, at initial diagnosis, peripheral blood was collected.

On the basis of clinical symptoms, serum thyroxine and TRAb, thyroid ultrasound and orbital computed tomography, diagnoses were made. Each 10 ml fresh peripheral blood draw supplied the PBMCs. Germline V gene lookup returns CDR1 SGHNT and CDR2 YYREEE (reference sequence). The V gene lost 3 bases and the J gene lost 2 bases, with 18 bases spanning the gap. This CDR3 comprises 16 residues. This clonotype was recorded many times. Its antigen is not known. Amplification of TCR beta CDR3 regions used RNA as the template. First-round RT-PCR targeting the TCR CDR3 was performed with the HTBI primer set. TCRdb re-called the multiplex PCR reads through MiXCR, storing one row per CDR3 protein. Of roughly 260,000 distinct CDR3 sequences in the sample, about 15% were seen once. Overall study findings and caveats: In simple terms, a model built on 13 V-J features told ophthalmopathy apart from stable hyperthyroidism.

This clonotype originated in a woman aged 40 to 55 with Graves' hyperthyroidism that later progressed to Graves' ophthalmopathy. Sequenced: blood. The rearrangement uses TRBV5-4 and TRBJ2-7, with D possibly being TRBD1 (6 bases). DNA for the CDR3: TGTGCCAGCAGCTGGGCGCCGGGACAAGGAACCTACGAGCAGTACTTC. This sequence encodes CASSWAPGQGTYEQYF.